This T cell receptor beta chain was captured in a study of T-cell memory formation after mild COVID-19. Across the study: There were largely donor-specific TCR clusters. Notes on the study in general: Clones which contracted sat mainly in CM and EM if CD4+, and in EMRA if CD8+. Clones contracting over day 15 to 85 were CD4/CD8 balanced, with later expanders leaning CD4+.

Per the germline V gene, CDR1 is LNHNV and CDR2 is YYDKDF (reference sequence). This CDR3 is built from 16 residues. J lost 1 base, V lost 3 bases, and 6 bases had no gene match. 5'RACE with constant-segment primers built TCRalpha and TCRbeta cDNA libraries with UMIs. From the 5' RACE reads, TCRdb called clonotypes with MiXCR, one entry per CDR3 protein. The data contain 240,000 or so distinct CDR3 sequences, more than 8% of them singletons. Note on this clonotype: Its antigen is as yet unknown.

This chain connects TRBV15 to TRBJ2-5; 9 bases map to TRBD2. This TCR was recovered from a man younger than 35 who had mild COVID-19 (a few samples of this study predate the infection). Cell type and time point are not known. The source material was PBMCs or a T cell subset sorted from them (not recorded which). CDR3 residues: CATSRGVAGAQETQYF. CDR3 in DNA: TGTGCCACCAGCAGGGGGGTAGCGGGGGCCCAAGAGACCCAGTACTTC.